This passage covers 25 T cell receptor beta chains from one sample sequenced in a study of blood T cell repertoires in COVID-19. Profiled with immunoSEQ multiplex PCR; TCRdb holds only in-frame clones, not every one. The table lists about 240,000 clones, over 70% of them singletons. The sample consisted of peripheral blood. These receptors came from a woman older than 75 with acute or convalescent COVID-19.

The chain uses TRBV4-1 and TRBJ1-3; no clear D. The V end lost 3 bases, the J end lost 3 bases, and 15 bases lay between the germline ends. Germline V gene lookup returns CDR1 MGHRA and CDR2 YSYEKL. CDR3 length: 16 residues. CDR3 in amino acids: CASSHPLRDLGNTIYF. The CDR3 coding sequence is TGCGCCAGCAGCCACCCTCTGAGGGATCTTGGAAACACCATATATTTT.

This clone turned up a few times. V gene TRBV2 combines with J gene TRBJ1-1; no firm D call. CDR1 is SNHLY and CDR2 is FYNNEI in the germline V gene. This CDR3 has 14 residues. The V end lost 4 bases, the J end lost 2 bases, and 11 bases lay between the germline ends. CDR3 nucleotide sequence: TGTGCCAGCAGTGGCCAACAGATTAACACTGAAGCTTTCTTT. Translated: CASSGQQINTEAFF.

The rearrangement joins TRBV2 to TRBJ2-2, with 7 bases fitting TRBD2. V trimming: 5 bases; J trimming: 1 base; junction bases outside the gene matches: 7. Looked up from germline, CDR1 is SNHLY and CDR2 is FYNNEI. The CDR3 covers 16 residues. Written as DNA, the CDR3 is TGTGCCAGCAGTCTAGAACTAGCGTGGAACACCGGGGAGCTGTTTTTT. Protein product: CASSLELAWNTGELFF.

The V gene is TRBV12-3 or TRBV12-4, the J gene TRBJ2-7; unclear D gene. The V end lost 5 bases, the J end lost 1 base, and 9 bases lay between the germline ends. There are 13 residues in the CDR3. The CDR3 reads CASSRHLSYEQYF. DNA of the CDR3: TGTGCCAGCAGTCGACACCTTTCCTACGAGCAGTACTTC.

This clone was found a few times. The rearrangement uses TRBV5-4 and TRBJ2-7; 11 nucleotides match TRBD2. Germline V gene data show CDR1 as SGHNT and CDR2 as YYREEE (reference sequence). CDR3 length equals 16 residues. Unmatched junction bases numbered 4, after V lost 0 bases and J lost 2 bases. CDR3 protein: CASSLGGSGRAYEQYF. The CDR3 DNA reads as TGTGCCAGCAGCTTGGGGGGTAGCGGGAGGGCCTACGAGCAGTACTTC. The full variable domain, in which reference TRBV5-4 and TRBJ2-7 provide the parts outside the CDR3, is ETGVTQSPTHLIKTRGQQVTLRCSSQSGHNTVSWYQQALGQGPQFIFQYYREEENGRGNFPPRFSGLQFPNYSSELNVNALELDDSALYLCASSLGGSGRAYEQYFGPGTRLTVT.

The V and J genes are TRBV3-1 (or the pseudogene TRBV3-2) and TRBJ2-5; D not certain. V lost 2 bases, J lost 3 bases, and 7 bases lay in between. There are 13 residues in the CDR3. CDR1 is LGHDT and CDR2 is YNNKEL in the germline V gene (reference sequence). The CDR3 DNA is TGTGCCAGCAGCCAATTAGTGAAAGAGACCCAGTACTTC. Translated, it gives CASSQLVKETQYF.

V usage is TRBV2 and J usage is TRBJ1-5; D is undetermined. V was pared by 2 bases and J by 0 bases, with 8 bases between. Germline lookup yields CDR1 SNHLY and CDR2 FYNNEI. CDR3 size: 15 residues. The CDR3 region is CASSEQNYSNQPQHF. CDR3 in DNA: TGTGCCAGCAGTGAACAGAACTATAGCAATCAGCCCCAGCATTTT.

This rearrangement joins TRBV6-4 to TRBJ1-2; D not resolved. Looked up from germline, CDR1 is MRHNA and CDR2 is SNTAGT. CDR3 size: 14 residues. Between the trimmed V and J ends, which lost 2 bases and 4 bases, there was a span of 11 bases. The CDR3 spells CASSDGQTGYGYTF. The CDR3 DNA reads as TGTGCCAGCAGTGACGGTCAAACTGGCTATGGCTACACCTTC.

This sequence joins TRBV7-9 and TRBJ2-1; D might be TRBD1 (5 bases). The length of the CDR3 is 14 residues. V was cut by 5 bases and J by 3 bases, with 11 bases left in between. CDR1 SEHNR and CDR2 FQNEAQ come from the germline V gene (reference sequence). Written as DNA, the CDR3 is TGTGCCAGCAGCCCCGGACAAAGCTACAATGAGCAGTTCTTC. The encoded protein is CASSPGQSYNEQFF.

This clone occurred a few times. The chain employs TRBV3-1 (or the pseudogene TRBV3-2) and TRBJ1-2; 10 bases agree with TRBD1. V lost 0 bases, J lost 5 bases, and 6 bases stayed unmatched. Germline assignment: CDR1 LGHDT and CDR2 YNNKEL (reference sequence). The CDR3 spans 16 residues. Written as DNA, the CDR3 is TGTGCCAGCAGCCAAGATTTAGGGACAGGGGTGTATGGCTACACCTTC. Its translation: CASSQDLGTGVYGYTF.

V is TRBV7-8 and J is TRBJ1-1; 9 bases agree with TRBD1. The CDR3 spans 16 residues. Trimming removed 2 bases from V and 2 bases from J; junction bases left unmatched: 6. CDR1 is SGHVS, CDR2 FQNEAQ, per germline. CDR3 in DNA: TGTGCCAGCAGCTTATACAGGACAGGGGAAAACACTGAAGCTTTCTTT. Protein product: CASSLYRTGENTEAFF.

This rearrangement joins TRBV11-3 to TRBJ1-1, with D tentatively TRBD1 (5 bases). CDR1 SGHNT and CDR2 YENEEA come from the germline V gene. The V end was cut by 0 bases, the J end by 5 bases, with 13 bases between. CDR3 size: 15 residues. The CDR3 loop is CASSLDHQGPTEAFF. CDR3 DNA sequence: TGTGCCAGCAGCTTAGATCATCAGGGTCCGACTGAAGCTTTCTTT.

CDR3 loop: CASSEGITSGATGGDTQYF. In nucleotides, the CDR3 is TGTGCCAGCAGTGAAGGGATAACTAGCGGGGCTACAGGAGGAGATACGCAGTATTTT. The chain uses TRBV6-1 and TRBJ2-3; 10 nucleotides match TRBD2. V was clipped by 1 base and J by 5 bases; unmatched bases: 15. CDR1 MNHNS and CDR2 SASEGT come from the germline V gene. The CDR3 contains 19 residues.

The chain is built from TRBV7-8 and TRBJ1-4, with a possible D match to TRBD1 (5 bases). Germline V CDR1 and CDR2: SGHVS, FQNEAQ. Trimming took off 7 bases at V and 9 bases at J, with 18 bases between the two ends. CDR3 size: 14 residues. In DNA form, the CDR3 reads TGTGCCAGCACCCTAGTGGGGGGAGTGCAAAAACTGTTTTTT. Its protein product is CASTLVGGVQKLFF.

The V and J genes are TRBV29-1 and TRBJ1-2; 9 nucleotides match TRBD1. Germline trimming cut 7 bases from V and 5 bases from J; bases unmatched to any gene: 8. The CDR3 is made up of 13 amino acids. The V gene's germline CDR1 is SQVTM and CDR2 ANQGSEA. The CDR3 DNA is TGCAGCGCAGGGACAGGGACGGATTATGGCTACACCTTC. This codes for CSAGTGTDYGYTF. Filled out from reference TRBV29-1 and TRBJ1-2, the complete variable domain reads SAVISQKPSRDICQRGTSLTIQCQVDSQVTMMFWYRQQPGQSLTLIATANQGSEATYESGFVIDKFPISRPNLTFSTLTVSNMSPEDSSIYLCSAGTGTDYGYTFGSGTRLTVV.

This sequence joins TRBV29-1 and TRBJ1-3; D perhaps matches TRBD1 (5 bases). This CDR3 region has 15 residues. Germline V gene data show CDR1 as SQVTM and CDR2 as ANQGSEA. V lost 4 bases to trimming and J lost 0 bases, with 13 bases between them. CDR3 amino acids: CSVGKGASSGNTIYF. The CDR3 nucleotides read TGCAGCGTTGGGAAAGGGGCTAGCTCTGGAAACACCATATATTTT.

The sample holds many counts of this clone. The chain joins TRBV7-9 to TRBJ1-1, with D unresolved. CDR1 is SEHNR, CDR2 FQNEAQ, per germline (reference sequence). The CDR3 is made up of 12 amino acids. V lost 2 bases, J lost 6 bases, and 7 bases lay in between. Written as DNA, the CDR3 is TGTGCCAGCAGCTTAAATGGGCCTGAAGCTTTCTTT. Protein sequence: CASSLNGPEAFF.

V usage is TRBV3-1 (or the pseudogene TRBV3-2) and J usage is TRBJ2-5; 8 nucleotides line up with TRBD1. The germline V gene has CDR1 LGHDT and CDR2 YNNKEL (reference sequence). The CDR3 has 16 amino acids. With V trimmed by 1 base and J by 5 bases, 9 bases remained unmatched. The CDR3 reads CASSQVRGRGPETQYF. CDR3 nucleotides: TGTGCCAGCAGCCAAGTACGGGGCAGGGGGCCTGAGACCCAGTACTTC.

The sample holds a few counts of this clone. The chain joins TRBV7-3 to TRBJ1-1; D remains ambiguous. With 5 bases removed from V and 1 base from J, the gap between germline ends came to 17 bases. This CDR3 contains 16 residues. Germline V lookup: CDR1 SGHTA, CDR2 FQGTGA. The CDR3 sequence: CASSPSGPARNTEAFF. The CDR3, as DNA: TGTGCCAGCAGCCCCTCGGGTCCGGCGAGGAACACTGAAGCTTTCTTT.

The rearrangement joins TRBV18 to TRBJ2-5; D might be TRBD1 (6 bases). The CDR3 is 12 residues long. Trimming stripped 3 bases from V and 10 bases from J, with 12 bases between. From germline, CDR1 is KGHSH and CDR2 LQKENI. In DNA, the CDR3 is TGTGCCAGCTCACCCGACAGGTCGATCCAGTACTTC. Translated, it gives CASSPDRSIQYF. Full variable domain (rest looked up from reference TRBV18 and TRBJ2-5): NAGVMQNPRHLVRRRGQEARLRCSPMKGHSHVYWYRQLPEEGLKFMVYLQKENIIDESGMPKERFSAEFPKEGPSILRIQQVVRGDSAAYFCASSPDRSIQYFGPGTRLLVL.

The chain carries TRBV27 and TRBJ2-1, with 12 bases fitting TRBD2. The germline V gene encodes CDR1 MNHEY and CDR2 SMNVEV (reference sequence). The CDR3 is 15 residues long. V trimming: 5 bases; J trimming: 3 bases; junction bases outside the gene matches: 2. The CDR3 sequence: CASSRTSGVYNEQFF. The CDR3, as DNA: TGTGCCAGCAGTAGGACTAGCGGGGTCTACAATGAGCAGTTCTTC.

This clone was seen just once. This chain links TRBV19 with TRBJ1-4, with TRBD1 matching 8 bases. The CDR3 extends over 20 amino acids. Germline CDR1 is LNHDA and CDR2 is SQIVND (reference sequence). J gave up 4 bases and V 5 bases, and 21 bases lay outside the gene matches. CDR3 loop: CASSALIRTGRHSLNEKLFF. The DNA of the CDR3 is TGTGCCAGTAGTGCATTAATTCGGACAGGGAGGCACTCCCTTAATGAAAAACTGTTTTTT.

The CDR3 is CASSMEKPADTQYF. Written as DNA, the CDR3 is TGTGCCAGTAGTATGGAGAAGCCGGCAGATACGCAGTATTTT. The gene calls are TRBV19 and TRBJ2-3; D remains unclear. Germline values: CDR1 LNHDA, CDR2 SQIVND (reference sequence). Trimming pared 3 bases from V and 4 bases from J, leaving 11 bases between. The CDR3 runs to 14 residues.

The chain carries TRBV6-1 and TRBJ1-3; maybe TRBD1 (5 bases). Germline CDR1 reads MNHNS; CDR2 reads SASEGT. This CDR3 region has 18 residues. The V gene lost 5 bases and the J gene lost 0 bases, with 20 bases spanning the gap. The CDR3 coding sequence is TGTGCCAGCAGTAAAGGGAGACAGAACTCCATCTCTGGAAACACCATATATTTT. This encodes CASSKGRQNSISGNTIYF.

The chain carries TRBV7-8 and TRBJ1-5; possibly TRBD1 for D (5 bases). V shed 5 bases and J shed 11 bases, with 19 bases lying between them. CDR3 size: 14 residues. Germline assignment: CDR1 SGHVS and CDR2 FQNEAQ. CDR3 sequence: CASSRERGGVAQHF. In DNA, the CDR3 is TGTGCCAGCAGCCGAGAACGGGGCGGGGTGGCCCAGCATTTT.